This T cell receptor beta chain appears in the sequencing data of a study of shared clonotypes between healthy human individuals. Those who donated were healthy HIV-negative adults, with no recent acute infections or vaccinations reported. Overall study findings and caveats: When compared with the clonotypes that were shared by all four sorted-subset donors, the non-shared clonotypes turned out to have lower generation probabilities. Across a handful of donors, naive CD4 shared roughly 5%, naive CD8 over 3%, memory CD4 roughly 2.2%, memory CD8 0.4% to 0.5%.

Turning to this clone: The antigen remains undetermined. Other DNA sequences from this sample encode an identical CDR3 as well.

It was across several immunoSEQ plates that each subset's genomic DNA was evenly split. This table comes from immunoSEQ multiplex PCR, and its TCRdb copy is limited to in-frame clones, with some not included. The table lists 2.3 million or so clones, 85% to 95% of them singletons. The sequencing sample was made of naive CD4+ T cells from PBMCs. As for subset: CD45RA+ positively selected. This TCR was sampled from a young man in good health. Some clones in this sample may be carry-over from other donors' samples.

CDR3 sequence (DNA): TGTGCCAGCAGTTCCCTCGGGAGCTCCTACAATGAGCAGTTCTTC. This encodes CASSSLGSSYNEQFF. V and J are TRBV27 and TRBJ2-1, with D perhaps TRBD2 (6 bases). V shed 4 bases and J shed 0 bases, with 10 bases lying between them. Per germline, CDR1 MNHEY and CDR2 SMNVEV (reference sequence). CDR3 length equals 15 residues.